This TCR beta chain was recovered during a study of T cells in women clearing cervical HPV infection. Looking at the study overall: Case blood was drawn when the lesion was first found; control blood after infection became undetectable. The study, taken as a whole, reports: CIN3+ cases had significantly higher TCR richness than controls; evenness did not differ.

The CDR3 spans 16 residues. Germline V gene sequence: CDR1 SGHVS, CDR2 FNYEAQ. Trimming stripped 2 bases from V and 1 base from J, with 11 bases between. The repertoire was sequenced with immunoSEQ multiplex PCR; TCRdb's copy has only in-frame clones and lacks some. The specimen's table records 27,000 or so clones. Remarks on this clone: As yet, its antigen is unknown. The CDR3 end falls 3 residues outside the read, so it is completed with the germline J gene.

The V gene is TRBV7-6, the J gene TRBJ2-2; D is ambiguous. This clonotype originated in a woman aged 18-70 years with a cervical HPV16 infection that either progressed to CIN3+ or cleared (not recorded which). The sample comprised blood buffy coat. The CDR3 here is CASSLSPQGNTGELFF. The covered CDR3 bases are TGTGCCAGCAGCTTATCCCCCCAAGGGAACACCGGGGAG. Full variable domain (remainder filled in from reference TRBV7-6 and TRBJ2-2): GAGVSQSPRYKVTKRGQDVALRCDPISGHVSLYWYRQALGQGPEFLTYFNYEAQQDKSGLPNDRFSAERPEGSISTLTIQRTEQRDSAMYRCASSLSPQGNTGELFFGEGSRLTVL.